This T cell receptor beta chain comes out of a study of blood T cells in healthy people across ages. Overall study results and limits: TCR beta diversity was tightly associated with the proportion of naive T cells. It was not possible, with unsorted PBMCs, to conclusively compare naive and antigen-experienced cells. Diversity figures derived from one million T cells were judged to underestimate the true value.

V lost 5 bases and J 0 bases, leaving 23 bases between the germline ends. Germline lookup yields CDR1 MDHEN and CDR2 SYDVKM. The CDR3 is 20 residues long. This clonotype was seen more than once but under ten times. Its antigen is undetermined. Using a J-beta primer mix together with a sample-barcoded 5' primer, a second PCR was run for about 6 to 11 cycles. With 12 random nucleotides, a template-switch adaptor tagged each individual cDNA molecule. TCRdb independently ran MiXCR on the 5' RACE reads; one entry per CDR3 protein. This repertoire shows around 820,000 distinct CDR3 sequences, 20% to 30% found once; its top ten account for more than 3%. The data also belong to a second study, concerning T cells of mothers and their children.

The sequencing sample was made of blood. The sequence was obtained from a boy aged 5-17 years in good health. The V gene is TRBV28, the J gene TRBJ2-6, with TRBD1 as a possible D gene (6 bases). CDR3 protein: CASSPLWTAIGPSGANVLTF. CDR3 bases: TGTGCCAGCAGTCCCCTCTGGACAGCCATCGGCCCCTCTGGGGCCAACGTCCTGACTTTC.